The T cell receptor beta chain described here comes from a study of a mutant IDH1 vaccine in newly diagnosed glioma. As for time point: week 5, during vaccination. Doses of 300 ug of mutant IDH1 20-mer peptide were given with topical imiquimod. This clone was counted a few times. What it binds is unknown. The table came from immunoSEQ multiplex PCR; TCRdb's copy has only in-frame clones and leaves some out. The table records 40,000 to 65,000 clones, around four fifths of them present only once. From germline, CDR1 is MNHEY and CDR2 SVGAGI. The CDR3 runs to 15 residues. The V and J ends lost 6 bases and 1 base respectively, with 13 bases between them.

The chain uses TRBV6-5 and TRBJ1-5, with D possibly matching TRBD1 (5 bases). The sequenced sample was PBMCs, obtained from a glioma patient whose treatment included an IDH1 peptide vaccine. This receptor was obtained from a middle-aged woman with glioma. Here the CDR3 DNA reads TGTGCCAGCAGACGACAGTTACAAAGCAATCAGCCCCAGCATTTT. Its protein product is CASRRQLQSNQPQHF.